What follows describes a single T cell receptor (beta chain). This clonotype showed up many times. Its cognate antigen has yet to be identified. Per-nucleotide qualities are absent, and no much larger clonotype sits a single base away. The germline V gene specifies SGHRS as CDR1 and YFSETQ as CDR2. Trimming takes 2 bases from V and 0 bases from J, and the germline ends sit 3 bases apart. The CDR3 runs 13 amino acids, cysteine and phenylalanine included. Solely the CDR3 DNA is kept, with 39 bases framed from the first base. Receptor libraries were prepared by PCR. Sequencing used an Illumina HiSeq 2500. TCR libraries were prepared with molecular barcoding, using unique molecular identifiers to normalize TCRbeta repertoire quantification. TCRdb trimmed the raw reads at Q25, called clones with MiXCR and kept productive beta chains. Here each entry gathers all rows of one CDR3 protein and keeps the most common genes and DNA. Recorded for this sample are 70,000 or so distinct CDR3 sequences; approximately 10% of them occurred a single time. The ten largest make up approximately 13% of the sample.

This sample stems from a study of T-cell reconstitution after alpha-beta-depleted transplantation in children listed by TCRdb under 2016. About the full investigation: The study quantitatively tracked T-cell immune reconstitution after TCRalphabeta/CD19-depleted allogeneic hematopoietic cell transplantation in children using TCR repertoire profiling. General findings and caveats noted by the study authors: Over the following months the frequencies of hyperexpanded clones went down, and after one year T-cell counts and TCRbeta diversity were mostly credited to newly produced T cells. About two months after transplant, the apparently early recovery of alphabetaT-cell counts reportedly depended on just several hundred clones that had expanded rapidly and came from non-depleted graft cells. In some patients, the high TCRbeta diversity seen at day 60 was put down to recipient T cells and intrathymic progenitors that had survived conditioning.

The sample's treatment or condition label is to be understood as: allogeneic hematopoietic cell transplantation with graft depleted of TCRalphabeta T cells and CD19 B cells. TCRalphabeta/CD19-depleted allogeneic hematopoietic cell grafts were given to the transplant recipients, all of whom were children. The V and J genes are TRBV5-1 and TRBJ1-5; no confident D gene assignment can be made. The sample was PBMCs, taken before TCRalphabeta/CD19-depleted stem cell transplant. This receptor was identified in a boy aged 5-17 years with acute myeloid leukemia, due to receive a stem cell transplant. At the DNA level, the sequence is TGCGCCAGCAGCTTCGATAGCAATCAGCCCCAGCATTTT. The encoded protein is CASSFDSNQPQHF.